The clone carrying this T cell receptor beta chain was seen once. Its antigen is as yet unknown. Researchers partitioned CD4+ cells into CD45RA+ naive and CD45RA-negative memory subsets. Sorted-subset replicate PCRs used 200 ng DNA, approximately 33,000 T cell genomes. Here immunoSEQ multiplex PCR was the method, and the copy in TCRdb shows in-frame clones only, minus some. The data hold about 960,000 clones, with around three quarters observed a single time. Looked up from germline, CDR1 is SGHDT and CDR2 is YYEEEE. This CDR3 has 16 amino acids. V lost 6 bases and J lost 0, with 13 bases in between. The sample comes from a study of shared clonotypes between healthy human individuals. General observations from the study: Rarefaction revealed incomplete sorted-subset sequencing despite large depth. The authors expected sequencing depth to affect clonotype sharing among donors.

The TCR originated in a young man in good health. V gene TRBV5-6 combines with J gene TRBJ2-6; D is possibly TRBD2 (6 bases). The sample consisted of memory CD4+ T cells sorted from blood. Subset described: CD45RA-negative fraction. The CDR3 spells CASTLGGNSGANVLTF. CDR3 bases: TGTGCCAGCACCCTTGGGGGGAACTCTGGGGCCAACGTCCTGACTTTC.